The sequence of this T cell receptor beta chain was determined in a study of T cells in Graves' hyperthyroidism and ophthalmopathy. Study conclusions and caveats: Among thyroid clonotypes expanded above 0.001, most also appeared in blood.

TCR beta CDR3 regions were amplified from RNA transcripts. Initially, a first-round RT-PCR of the TCR CDR3 employed the HTBI primer set. In TCRdb, the multiplex PCR reads were re-called with MiXCR into one record per CDR3 protein. Of approximately 620,000 distinct CDR3 sequences listed, about 16% are singletons. Germline V gene data show CDR1 as SGHRS and CDR2 as YFSETQ. Germline trimming cut 4 bases from V and 5 bases from J; bases unmatched to any gene: 10. The CDR3 runs to 15 residues. For ophthalmopathy patients, the Clinical Activity Score was at least 3 and the NOSPECS grade at least 4; duration was under 3 months. This clonotype was seen many times. Its antigen remains unknown.

The chain is built from TRBV5-1 and TRBJ2-7; TRBD1 matches 9 bases. Sequenced: blood. The receptor was isolated from a woman aged 40 to 55 with Graves' ophthalmopathy. The CDR3 nucleotides are TGCGCCAGCAGCATAACCGGGACAGGGAATCACGAGCAGTACTTC. As protein: CASSITGTGNHEQYF.